This TCR beta chain emerged from a study of CD8 T cells in Susac syndrome. Negative magnetic isolation gave CD8+ and CD4+ cells; FACS enriched CD8+ TEMRA. Trimming removed 3 bases at V and 2 bases at J, with 10 bases between. The CDR3 spans 14 residues. Roughly 0.5 to 1 ug RNA was reverse transcribed with random hexamers. TCRdb analysed the immunoSEQ multiplex PCR reads with MiXCR anew, one entry per CDR3 protein. In the table there are 330,000 or so distinct CDR3 sequences, roughly 85% of which are singletons. The chain recombines TRBV12-3 or TRBV12-4 with TRBJ1-2; D unresolved. Sequences were obtained from CD8+ T cells from PBMCs. This TCR was sampled from a human donor with multiple sclerosis. The CDR3 is CASSLRTDNYGYTF. The CDR3, as DNA: TGTGCCAGCAGTTTGCGGACGGACAACTATGGCTACACCTTC.